The clone carrying this TCR beta chain was detected ten times or more. Its matching antigen is unknown. Unsorted libraries were generated from 2 million PBMCs held at -80 degrees C. CDR3 length: 17 amino acids. Germline-derived CDR1 and CDR2 are SEHNR and FQNEAQ (reference sequence). J lost 3 bases, V lost 4 bases, and 11 bases had no gene match. The sample belongs to a study of neurological immune-mediated disorders. Study results and caveats: TCR-beta repertoires seemed private in all groups, with no expanded CDR3 amino acid sequences shared. The highest TCR clonal expansion occurred in HTLV-1-associated myelopathy; multiple sclerosis fell below healthy controls.

A 10-nucleotide random UMI tagged transcripts in template-switch 5'RACE cDNA synthesis. TCRdb called the 5' RACE reads again in MiXCR, with one record for every CDR3 protein. The sample consists of about 59,000 distinct CDR3 sequences, roughly 13% of them appearing once. This chain joins TRBV7-9 and TRBJ2-3; the match to TRBD2 covers 9 bases. The clonotype originates from a woman aged 55-69 years with HTLV-1-associated myelopathy (HAM/TSP). Sequencing was done on a sample of PBMCs. The CDR3 region is CASSWGLAGGWTDTQYF. In DNA form, the CDR3 reads TGTGCCAGCAGCTGGGGGCTCGCGGGAGGGTGGACAGATACGCAGTATTTT.